This TCR beta chain was retrieved from a study of CD8+ T cells in alopecia areata. Overall study context: A regimen of oral tofacitinib, 5 to 10 mg twice daily, was given to treated patients. Study-wide findings and caveats: Scalp lesions, especially in alopecia totalis/universalis, had higher clonality than normal scalp. Against the mouse data, patients shared TCRs less clearly, possibly for HLA reasons.

This clone was detected a few times. Its antigen is not identified. The germline V gene has CDR1 PRHDT and CDR2 FYEKMQ (reference sequence). This CDR3 is built from 14 residues. The germline V and J ends were trimmed by 1 base and 5 bases, with 11 bases remaining between them. Once RNA had been extracted, it was reverse transcribed into cDNA to act as the sequencing template. Some clones are missing from TCRdb's copy, which holds only in-frame ones; the method was immunoSEQ multiplex PCR. Altogether just over 150,000 clones are present, 45% to 55% being singletons, with the ten largest covering just under 20%.

The source material was CD8+ T cells sorted from blood, sampled at week 0. The chain carries TRBV13 and TRBJ2-5; a possible D gene is TRBD2 (6 bases). The source is a human donor with alopecia areata. CDR3 nucleotides: TGTGCCAGCAGCTTAGTGCTCGCGGGGGAGACCCAGTACTTC. Amino acid sequence: CASSLVLAGETQYF.